This T cell receptor (beta chain) was captured in a study of blood T cell repertoires in COVID-19. At the level of the study: Researchers got acute and convalescent COVID-19 samples from the United States, Italy and Spain.

This table comes from immunoSEQ multiplex PCR, and its TCRdb copy is limited to in-frame clones, with some not included. Here the sample spans about 83,000 clones, about 86% being singletons. This CDR3 region has 14 residues. Germline V gene data show CDR1 as KGHSH and CDR2 as LQKENI. J lost 8 bases, V lost 3 bases, and 3 bases had no gene match. The chain links TRBV18 to TRBJ2-4, with 11 bases identical to TRBD1. Sequences were obtained from peripheral blood. The clonotype was recovered from a woman of 80 years or more in a cohort sampled during active or convalescent COVID-19. CDR3 sequence: CASSPPGQGDIQYF. For the CDR3, the DNA is TGTGCCAGCTCACCTCCGGGACAGGGGGACATTCAGTACTTC.